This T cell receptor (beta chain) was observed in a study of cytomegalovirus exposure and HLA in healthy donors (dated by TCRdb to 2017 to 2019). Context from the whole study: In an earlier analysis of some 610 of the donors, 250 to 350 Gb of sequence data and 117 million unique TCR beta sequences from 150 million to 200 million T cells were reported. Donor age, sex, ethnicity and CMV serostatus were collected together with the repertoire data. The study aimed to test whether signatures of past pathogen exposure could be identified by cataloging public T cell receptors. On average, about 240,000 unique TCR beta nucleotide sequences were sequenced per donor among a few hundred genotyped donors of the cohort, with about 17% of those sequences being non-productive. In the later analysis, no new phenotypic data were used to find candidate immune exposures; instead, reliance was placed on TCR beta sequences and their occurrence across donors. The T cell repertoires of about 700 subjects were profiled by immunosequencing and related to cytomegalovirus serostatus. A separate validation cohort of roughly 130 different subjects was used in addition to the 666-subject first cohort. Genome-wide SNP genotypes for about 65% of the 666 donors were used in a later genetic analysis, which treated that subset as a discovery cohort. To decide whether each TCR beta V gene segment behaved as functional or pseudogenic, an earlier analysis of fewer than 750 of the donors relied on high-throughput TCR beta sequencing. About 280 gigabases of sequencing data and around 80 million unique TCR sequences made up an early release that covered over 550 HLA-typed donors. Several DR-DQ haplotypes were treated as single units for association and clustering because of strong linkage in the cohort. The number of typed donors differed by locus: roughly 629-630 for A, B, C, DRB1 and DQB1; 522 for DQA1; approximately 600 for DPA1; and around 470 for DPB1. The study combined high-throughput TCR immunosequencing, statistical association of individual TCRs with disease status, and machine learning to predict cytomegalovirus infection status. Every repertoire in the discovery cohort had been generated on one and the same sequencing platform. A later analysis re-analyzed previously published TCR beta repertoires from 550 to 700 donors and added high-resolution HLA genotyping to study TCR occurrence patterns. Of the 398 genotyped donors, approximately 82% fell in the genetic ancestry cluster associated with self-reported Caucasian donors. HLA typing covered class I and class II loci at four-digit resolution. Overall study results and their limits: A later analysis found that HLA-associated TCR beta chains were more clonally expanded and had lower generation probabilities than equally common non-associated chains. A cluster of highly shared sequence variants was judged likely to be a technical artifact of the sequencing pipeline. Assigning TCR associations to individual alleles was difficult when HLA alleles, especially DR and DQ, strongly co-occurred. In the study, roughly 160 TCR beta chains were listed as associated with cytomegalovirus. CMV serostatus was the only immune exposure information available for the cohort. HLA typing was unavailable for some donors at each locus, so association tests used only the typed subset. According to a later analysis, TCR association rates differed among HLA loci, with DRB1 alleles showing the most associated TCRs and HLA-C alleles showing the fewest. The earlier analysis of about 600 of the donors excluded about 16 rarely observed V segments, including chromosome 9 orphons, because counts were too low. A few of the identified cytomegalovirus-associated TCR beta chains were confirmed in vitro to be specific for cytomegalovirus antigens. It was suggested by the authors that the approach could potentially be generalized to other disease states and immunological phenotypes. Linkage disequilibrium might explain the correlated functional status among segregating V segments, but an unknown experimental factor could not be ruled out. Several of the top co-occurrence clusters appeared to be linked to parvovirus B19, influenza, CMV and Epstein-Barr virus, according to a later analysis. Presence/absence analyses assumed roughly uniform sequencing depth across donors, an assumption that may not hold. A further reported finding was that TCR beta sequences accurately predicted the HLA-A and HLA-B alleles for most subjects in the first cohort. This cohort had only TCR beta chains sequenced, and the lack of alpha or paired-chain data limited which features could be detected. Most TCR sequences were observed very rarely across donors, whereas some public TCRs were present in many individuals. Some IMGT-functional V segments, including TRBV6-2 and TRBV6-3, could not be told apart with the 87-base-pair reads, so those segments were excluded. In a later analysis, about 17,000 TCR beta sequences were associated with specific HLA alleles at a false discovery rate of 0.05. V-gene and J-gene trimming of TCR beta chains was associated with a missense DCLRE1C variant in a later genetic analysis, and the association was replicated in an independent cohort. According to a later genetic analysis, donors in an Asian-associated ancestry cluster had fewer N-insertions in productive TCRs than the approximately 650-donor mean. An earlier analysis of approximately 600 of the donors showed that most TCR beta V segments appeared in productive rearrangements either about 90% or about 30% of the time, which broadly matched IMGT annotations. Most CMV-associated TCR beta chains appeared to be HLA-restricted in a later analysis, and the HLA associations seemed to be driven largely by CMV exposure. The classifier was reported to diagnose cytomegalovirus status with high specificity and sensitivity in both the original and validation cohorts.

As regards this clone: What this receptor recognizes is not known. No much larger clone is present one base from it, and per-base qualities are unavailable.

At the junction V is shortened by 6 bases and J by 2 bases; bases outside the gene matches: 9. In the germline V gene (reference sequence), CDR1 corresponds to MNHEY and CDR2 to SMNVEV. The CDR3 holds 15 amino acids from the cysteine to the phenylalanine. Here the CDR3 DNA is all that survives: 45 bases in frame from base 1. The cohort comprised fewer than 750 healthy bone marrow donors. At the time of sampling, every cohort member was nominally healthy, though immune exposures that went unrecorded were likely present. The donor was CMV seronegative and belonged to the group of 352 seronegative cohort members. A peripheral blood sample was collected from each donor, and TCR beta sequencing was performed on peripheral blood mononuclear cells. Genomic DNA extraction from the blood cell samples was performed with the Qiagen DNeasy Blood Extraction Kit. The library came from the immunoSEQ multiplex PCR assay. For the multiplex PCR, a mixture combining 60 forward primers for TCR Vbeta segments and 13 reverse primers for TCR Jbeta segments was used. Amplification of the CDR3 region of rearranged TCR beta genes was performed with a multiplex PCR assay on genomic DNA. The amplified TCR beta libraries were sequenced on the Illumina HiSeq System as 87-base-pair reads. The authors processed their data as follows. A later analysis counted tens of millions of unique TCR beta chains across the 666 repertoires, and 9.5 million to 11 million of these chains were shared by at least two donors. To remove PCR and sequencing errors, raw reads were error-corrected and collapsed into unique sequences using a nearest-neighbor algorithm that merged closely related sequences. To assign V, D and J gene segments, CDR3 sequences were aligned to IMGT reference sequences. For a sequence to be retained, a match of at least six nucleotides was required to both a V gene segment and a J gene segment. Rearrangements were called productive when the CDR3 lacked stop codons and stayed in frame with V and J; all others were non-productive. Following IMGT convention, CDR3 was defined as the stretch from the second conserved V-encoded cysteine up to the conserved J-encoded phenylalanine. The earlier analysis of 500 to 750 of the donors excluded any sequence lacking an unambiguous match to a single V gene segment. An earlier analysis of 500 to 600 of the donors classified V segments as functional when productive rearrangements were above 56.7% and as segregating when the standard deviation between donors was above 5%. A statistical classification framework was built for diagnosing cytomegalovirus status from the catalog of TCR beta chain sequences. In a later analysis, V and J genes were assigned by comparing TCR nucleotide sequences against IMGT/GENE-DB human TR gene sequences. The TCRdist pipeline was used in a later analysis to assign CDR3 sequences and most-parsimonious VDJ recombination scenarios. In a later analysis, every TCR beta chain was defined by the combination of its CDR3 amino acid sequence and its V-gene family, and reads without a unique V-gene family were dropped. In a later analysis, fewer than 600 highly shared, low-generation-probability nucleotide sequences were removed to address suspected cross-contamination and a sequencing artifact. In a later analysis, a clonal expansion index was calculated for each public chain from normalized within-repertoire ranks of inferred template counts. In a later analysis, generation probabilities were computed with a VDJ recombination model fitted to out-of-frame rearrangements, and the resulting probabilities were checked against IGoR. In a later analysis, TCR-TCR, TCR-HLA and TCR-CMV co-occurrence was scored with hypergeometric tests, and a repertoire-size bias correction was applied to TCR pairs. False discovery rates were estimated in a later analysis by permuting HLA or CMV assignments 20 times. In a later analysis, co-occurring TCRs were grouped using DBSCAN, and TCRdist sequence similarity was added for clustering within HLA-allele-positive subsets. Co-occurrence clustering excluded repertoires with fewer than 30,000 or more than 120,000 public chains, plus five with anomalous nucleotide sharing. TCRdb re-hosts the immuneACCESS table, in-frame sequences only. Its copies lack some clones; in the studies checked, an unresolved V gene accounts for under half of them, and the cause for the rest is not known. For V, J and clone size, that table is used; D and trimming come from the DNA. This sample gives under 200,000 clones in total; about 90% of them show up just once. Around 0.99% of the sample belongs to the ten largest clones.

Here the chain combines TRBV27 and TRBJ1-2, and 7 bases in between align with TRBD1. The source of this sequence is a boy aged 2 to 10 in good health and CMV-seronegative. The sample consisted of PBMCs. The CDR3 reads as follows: CASRYSGGHNYGYTF. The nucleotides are TGTGCCAGCAGATATTCAGGGGGGCACAACTATGGCTACACCTTC.